A single sample is the source of the 23 T cell receptor beta chains below, sequenced in a study of beta chain features in type 1 diabetes. TCRB transcripts that were expressed got sequenced, as all of the isolated RNA had been reverse transcribed. Some clones are missing from TCRdb's copy, which holds only in-frame ones; the method was immunoSEQ multiplex PCR. Here the sample spans 200,000 to 250,000 clones, roughly an eighth being singletons. What was sequenced was naive CD4+ T cells from blood. Receptors originate from a woman aged 40-49 years in good health.

This chain joins TRBV18 and TRBJ1-3; D gene uncertain. CDR3 length equals 15 residues. Germline lookup yields CDR1 KGHSH and CDR2 LQKENI. The germline V and J ends were trimmed by 3 bases and 0 bases, with 9 bases remaining between them. For the CDR3, the DNA is TGTGCCAGCTCACCCGGCCCAGGCTCTGGAAACACCATATATTTT. Translating it yields CASSPGPGSGNTIYF. The full variable domain, in which reference TRBV18 and TRBJ1-3 provide the parts outside the CDR3, is NAGVMQNPRHLVRRRGQEARLRCSPMKGHSHVYWYRQLPEEGLKFMVYLQKENIIDESGMPKERFSAEFPKEGPSILRIQQVVRGDSAAYFCASSPGPGSGNTIYFGEGSWLTVV.

This clone was detected a few times. The chain employs TRBV4-3 and TRBJ1-4; D might be TRBD1 (6 bases). Germline lookup yields CDR1 LGHNA and CDR2 YSLEER. Trimming shortened V by 1 base and J by 5 bases, and 14 bases separated the two germline ends. This CDR3 has 16 residues. The CDR3 nucleotides read TGCGCCAGCAGCCAAGGACGGGGGGCGTGGAATGAAAAACTGTTTTTT. Translated: CASSQGRGAWNEKLFF.

This clone showed up just a few times. The chain combines TRBV13 with TRBJ1-4, with TRBD1 matching 11 bases. Germline loops: CDR1 PRHDT, CDR2 FYEKMQ (reference sequence). The CDR3 length is 16 residues. The V and J ends lost 4 bases and 6 bases, in that order; junction bases with no gene match: 7. CDR3 amino acids: CASSSGQGARYEKLFF. Written as DNA, the CDR3 is TGTGCCAGCAGCTCCGGACAGGGGGCGCGGTATGAAAAACTGTTTTTT.

The rearrangement links TRBV14 to TRBJ2-6; TRBD1 might be the D (6 bases). CDR3 length: 16 amino acids. Germline V CDR1 and CDR2: SGHDN, FVKESK. Deletions cut 4 bases from V and 0 bases from J, with 10 bases between. The CDR3 loop is CASSPIQGSGANVLTF. DNA of the CDR3: TGTGCCAGCAGCCCTATACAGGGCTCTGGGGCCAACGTCCTGACTTTC.

This clone was counted only a few times. V gene TRBV5-6 combines with J gene TRBJ1-2; D uncertain. The CDR3 covers 12 residues. The germline V gene has CDR1 SGHDT and CDR2 YYEEEE. Trimming stripped 3 bases from V and 9 bases from J, with 12 bases between. CDR3 region: CASSSGPGSYTF. In DNA form, the CDR3 reads TGTGCCAGCAGCTCTGGTCCGGGGAGCTACACCTTC.

The chain joins TRBV19 to TRBJ1-1, with TRBD1 matching 7 bases. The ends lost 8 bases at V and 4 bases at J; junction bases unmatched: 7. Looked up from germline, CDR1 is LNHDA and CDR2 is SQIVND (reference sequence). The length of the CDR3 is 13 residues. CDR3: CASRFQGGTEAFF. In DNA form, the CDR3 reads TGTGCCAGTCGCTTCCAGGGGGGCACTGAAGCTTTCTTT.

The V and J genes are TRBV5-1 and TRBJ2-1; 8 nucleotides line up with TRBD1. The CDR3 is 15 amino acids. The ends lost 3 bases at V and 2 bases at J; junction bases unmatched: 4. The germline V gene has CDR1 SGHRS and CDR2 YFSETQ. CDR3 in amino acids: CASSSRTGTYNEQFF. The CDR3 bases are TGCGCCAGCAGCTCCCGGACAGGGACCTACAATGAGCAGTTCTTC.

In this sample, this clone turned up a few times. One end of the junction is discordant with germline, which a read error may explain. The V call is TRBV7-7, the J call TRBJ2-3, with D possibly being TRBD1 (6 bases). This CDR3 comprises 13 residues. Per the germline V gene, CDR1 is SSHAT and CDR2 is FNYEAQ (reference sequence). CDR3 coding DNA: TGTGCTAGCAGCACAGGGCGGACAGATACGCAGTATTTT. This codes for CASSTGRTDTQYF.

V gene TRBV7-9 combines with J gene TRBJ2-2, with 8 bases identical to TRBD1. The CDR3 sequence is 15 residues long. J was trimmed by 4 bases and V by 5 bases; bases with no gene match: 6. The V gene's germline CDR1 is SEHNR and CDR2 FQNEAQ (reference sequence). CDR3 sequence (DNA): TGTGCCAGCAGCCAGGGACAGGCCTTCACCGGGGAGCTGTTTTTT. This encodes CASSQGQAFTGELFF.

The chain carries TRBV7-6 and TRBJ2-5; TRBD2 is a possible D gene (7 bases). Trimming pared 5 bases from V and 4 bases from J, leaving 14 bases between. This CDR3 contains 14 residues. Germline V gives CDR1 SGHVS, CDR2 FNYEAQ. CDR3 residues: CASSKGGPGETQYF. The DNA of the CDR3 is TGTGCCAGCAGCAAGGGGGGGCCGGGAGAGACCCAGTACTTC.

The CDR3 region is CASCRGGTAPGYTF. CDR3 nucleotide sequence: TGTGCCAGCTGCCGAGGCGGTACCGCACCGGGCTACACCTTC. The V gene is TRBV5-6, the J gene TRBJ1-2, with no clear D. The CDR3 contains 14 residues. The V end lost 7 bases, the J end lost 8 bases, and 21 bases lay between the germline ends. Germline V gene data show CDR1 as SGHDT and CDR2 as YYEEEE. The variable domain in full, completed from reference TRBV5-6 and TRBJ1-2, reads DAGVTQSPTHLIKTRGQQVTLRCSPKSGHDTVSWYQQALGQGPQFIFQYYEEEERQRGNFPDRFSGHQFPNYSSELNVNALLLGDSALYLCASCRGGTAPGYTFGSGTRLTVV.

This clone was seen a few times. The chain is built from TRBV25-1 and TRBJ2-6, with no clear D. Germline assignment: CDR1 MGHDK and CDR2 SYGVNS. This CDR3 has 14 residues. V shed 7 bases and J shed 0 bases, with 7 bases lying between them. This CDR3 reads CASKATSGANVLTF. The CDR3 region has the DNA TGTGCCAGCAAAGCAACCTCTGGGGCCAACGTCCTGACTTTC.

This clone was counted between two and nine times. This chain uses TRBV19 with TRBJ1-1; TRBD1 matches 10 bases. CDR1 and CDR2 from the germline V gene are LNHDA and SQIVND (reference sequence). The CDR3 length is 14 residues. Germline trimming cut 5 bases from V and 9 bases from J; bases unmatched to any gene: 9. CDR3 nucleotides: TGTGCCAGTAGTCTCCTGGGGACAGGGGTGAAAGCTTTCTTT. This sequence encodes CASSLLGTGVKAFF.

The CDR3 loop is CASSVDYPTEAFF. The CDR3 DNA reads TGTGCCAGCAGCGTCGACTACCCCACTGAAGCTTTCTTT. The rearrangement uses TRBV7-9 and TRBJ1-1, with no clear D. This CDR3 contains 13 residues. CDR1 is SEHNR and CDR2 is FQNEAQ in the germline V gene (reference sequence). V dropped 5 bases and J dropped 4 bases, with 11 bases sitting between them.

The V gene is TRBV5-4, the J gene TRBJ2-3; the D gene is possibly TRBD1 (6 bases). CDR3 length equals 15 residues. V lost 3 bases, J lost 3 bases, and 14 bases lay in between. Germline V gives CDR1 SGHNT, CDR2 YYREEE (reference sequence). Written as DNA, the CDR3 is TGTGCCAGCAGCTCGCCGGGCAGGGGAACAGATACGCAGTATTTT. It translates to CASSSPGRGTDTQYF.

This clone has just a few counts. Other DNA variants within this sample encode the same CDR3. The CDR3 spells CASSWGQGEETQYF. The CDR3 DNA sequence: TGCGCCAGCAGCTGGGGACAGGGGGAGGAGACCCAGTACTTC. The rearrangement uses TRBV5-1 and TRBJ2-5; 11 bases are shared with TRBD1. The CDR3 length is 14 residues. Germline assignment: CDR1 SGHRS and CDR2 YFSETQ. V was clipped by 3 bases and J by 5 bases; unmatched bases: 3.

This clone was observed a few times. The chain is built from TRBV11-2 and TRBJ2-1; TRBD1 aligns across 8 bases. CDR1 is SGHAT, CDR2 FQNNGV, per germline. This CDR3 comprises 15 residues. V dropped 1 base and J dropped 2; count of bases not matched to a gene: 1. Here the CDR3 DNA reads TGTGCCAGCAGCTTAGCAGGGGGCCCCTACAATGAGCAGTTCTTC. Protein: CASSLAGGPYNEQFF.

This clone has just a few counts. The chain carries TRBV4-1 and TRBJ2-7; 10 nucleotides align to TRBD2. With 1 base clipped from V and 2 bases from J, the junction kept 8 bases outside the gene matches. The CDR3 consists of 17 residues. Germline CDR1 reads MGHRA; CDR2 reads YSYEKL. CDR3 sequence: CASSQALTSGDTYEQYF. CDR3 coding DNA: TGCGCCAGCAGCCAAGCTCTTACTAGCGGGGATACCTACGAGCAGTACTTC.

This clone was counted only a few times. The J gene is TRBJ1-6, the V gene TRBV25-1; D call uncertain. V lost 3 bases to trimming and J lost 7 bases, with 10 bases between them. Germline loops: CDR1 MGHDK, CDR2 SYGVNS. CDR3 size: 14 residues. The CDR3 sequence: CASSDPPQNSPLHF. As DNA, the CDR3 is TGTGCCAGCAGTGATCCCCCCCAGAATTCACCCCTCCACTTT.

This chain links TRBV5-1 with TRBJ1-1, with D unresolved. The CDR3 is made up of 14 amino acids. V lost 0 bases to trimming and J lost 3 bases, with 9 bases between them. Germline loops: CDR1 SGHRS, CDR2 YFSETQ. The CDR3 reads CASSLVAAYTEAFF. In nucleotides, the CDR3 is TGCGCCAGCAGCTTGGTCGCGGCTTACACTGAAGCTTTCTTT.

In this sample, this clone turned up a few times. The chain links TRBV2 to TRBJ1-6, with unresolved D. There are 12 residues in the CDR3. Trimming took 6 bases from V and 7 from J, leaving 7 bases between them. Germline V gives CDR1 SNHLY, CDR2 FYNNEI. The CDR3 coding sequence is TGTGCCAGCAGCCGAGGGAATTCACCCCTCCACTTT. As protein: CASSRGNSPLHF.

The rearrangement uses TRBV9 and TRBJ1-1; no firm D call. Trimming took 2 bases from V and 0 from J, leaving 5 bases between them. Germline V gene sequence: CDR1 SGDLS, CDR2 YYNGEE. The CDR3 is 13 amino acids. The CDR3 here is CASSVQMNTEAFF. CDR3 in DNA: TGTGCCAGCAGCGTTCAGATGAACACTGAAGCTTTCTTT.

Worth noting for this clone: This sample includes further DNA sequences coding for the same CDR3. V usage is TRBV7-2 and J usage is TRBJ1-1, with 8 positions matching TRBD1. V trimming: 4 bases; J trimming: 5 bases; junction bases outside the gene matches: 6. The CDR3 covers 14 residues. CDR1 is SGHTA, CDR2 FQGNSA, per germline. The CDR3 is CASSSQGARTEAFF. The CDR3 nucleotides read TGTGCCAGCAGCTCCCAGGGGGCGCGTACTGAAGCTTTCTTT.